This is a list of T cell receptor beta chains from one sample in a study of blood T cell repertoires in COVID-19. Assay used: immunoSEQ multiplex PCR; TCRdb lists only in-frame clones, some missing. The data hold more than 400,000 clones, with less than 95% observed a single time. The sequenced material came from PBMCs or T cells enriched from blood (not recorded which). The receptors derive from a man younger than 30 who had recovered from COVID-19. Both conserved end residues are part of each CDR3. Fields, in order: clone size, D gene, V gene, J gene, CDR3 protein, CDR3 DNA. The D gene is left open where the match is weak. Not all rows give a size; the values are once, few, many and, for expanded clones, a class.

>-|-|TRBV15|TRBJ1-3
CATSRGREYSGNTIYF
TGTGCCACCAGCAGAGGACGGGAGTACTCTGGAAACACCATATATTTT
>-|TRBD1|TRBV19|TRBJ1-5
CASRDSWYSNQPQHF
TGTGCCAGTCGGGACAGCTGGTATAGCAATCAGCCCCAGCATTTT
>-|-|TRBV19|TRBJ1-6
CASSKSQGNSYNSPLHF
TGTGCCAGTAGTAAATCTCAGGGGAACTCCTATAATTCACCCCTCCACTTT
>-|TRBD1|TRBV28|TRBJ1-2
CASSLVLRDRGGYTF
TGTGCCAGCAGTTTGGTATTGCGGGACAGGGGTGGCTACACCTTC
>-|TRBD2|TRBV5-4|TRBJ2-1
CASSRDSTSGNEQFF
TGTGCCAGCAGCCGTGATTCGACTAGCGGAAATGAGCAGTTCTTC
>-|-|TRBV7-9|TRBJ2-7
CASSLVRWPESYEQYF
TGTGCCAGCAGCTTAGTCAGGTGGCCTGAGTCCTACGAGCAGTACTTC
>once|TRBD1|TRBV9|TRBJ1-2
CASSGDRIIYGYTF
TGTGCCAGCAGCGGGGACAGGATCATCTATGGCTACACCTTC
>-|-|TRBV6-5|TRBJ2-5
CASSYSLVENQETQYF
TGTGCCAGCAGTTACTCTTTAGTAGAGAACCAAGAGACCCAGTACTTC
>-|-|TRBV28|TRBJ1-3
CASTRPDISGNTIYF
TGTGCCAGCACCCGCCCGGACATCTCTGGAAACACCATATATTTT
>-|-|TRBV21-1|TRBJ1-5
CASSKAGGKQPQHF
TGTGCCAGCAGCAAAGCGGGGGGGAAACAGCCCCAGCATTTT
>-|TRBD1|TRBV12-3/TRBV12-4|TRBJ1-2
CASRGDWTGCTF
TGTGCCAGCAGGGGGGACTGGACAGGGTGCACCTTC
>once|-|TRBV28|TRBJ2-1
CASSPVRNEQFF
TGTGCCAGCAGCCCCGTCCGTAATGAGCAGTTCTTC
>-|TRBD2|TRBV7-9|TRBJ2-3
CASSPGLAGGIDTQYF
TGTGCCAGCAGCCCGGGACTAGCGGGAGGGATAGATACGCAGTATTTT
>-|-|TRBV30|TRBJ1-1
CAAKRQGEEAFF
TGTGCCGCAAAAAGGCAGGGCGAAGAAGCTTTCTTT
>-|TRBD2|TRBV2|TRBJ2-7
CASSPLAGTYEQYF
TGTGCCAGCAGTCCTCTAGCGGGAACCTACGAGCAGTACTTC